This T cell receptor (beta chain) was recorded in a study of blood T cell repertoires in COVID-19. Study summary: There were acute and convalescent COVID-19 samples, and they came from the United States, Italy and Spain. PBMCs, B-cell-depleted T cells, or T cells provided the cDNA or gDNA that made up the material.

Germline CDR1 and CDR2: SGDLS and YYNGEE. Trimming stripped 2 bases from V and 1 base from J, with 7 bases between. The length of the CDR3 is 14 residues. Enrollment of patients from Seattle took place during active infection, with longitudinal follow-up. The repertoire was sequenced with immunoSEQ multiplex PCR; TCRdb's copy has only in-frame clones and lacks some. Of over 200,000 clones in the sample, more than 80% were seen once. This TCR was recovered from a woman over 75 with COVID-19, enrolled during active disease. J is TRBJ2-1 and V is TRBV9, with TRBD2 as a possible D gene (6 bases). Sequencing was done on a sample of peripheral blood. The DNA for the CDR3 is TGTGCCAGCAGCGTGGGGGGATCCTACAATGAGCAGTTCTTC. This gives the protein CASSVGGSYNEQFF.